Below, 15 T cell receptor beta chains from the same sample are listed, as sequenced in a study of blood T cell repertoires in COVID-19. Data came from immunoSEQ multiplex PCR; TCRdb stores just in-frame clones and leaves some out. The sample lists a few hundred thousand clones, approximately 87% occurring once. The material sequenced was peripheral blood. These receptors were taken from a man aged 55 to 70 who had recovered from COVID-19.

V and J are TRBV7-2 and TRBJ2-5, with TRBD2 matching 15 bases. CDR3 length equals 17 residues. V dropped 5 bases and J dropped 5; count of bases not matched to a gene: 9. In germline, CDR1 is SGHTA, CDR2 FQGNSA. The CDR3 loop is CASSLRTSGRAEETQYF. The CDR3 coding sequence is TGTGCCAGCAGCCTTCGGACTAGCGGGAGGGCGGAGGAGACCCAGTACTTC.

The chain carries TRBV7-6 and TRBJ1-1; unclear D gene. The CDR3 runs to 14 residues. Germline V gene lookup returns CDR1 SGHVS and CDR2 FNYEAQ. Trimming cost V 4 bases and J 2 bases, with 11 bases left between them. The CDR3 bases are TGTGCCAGCAGCTCGACAAATCGTAACACTGAAGCTTTCTTT. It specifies CASSSTNRNTEAFF.

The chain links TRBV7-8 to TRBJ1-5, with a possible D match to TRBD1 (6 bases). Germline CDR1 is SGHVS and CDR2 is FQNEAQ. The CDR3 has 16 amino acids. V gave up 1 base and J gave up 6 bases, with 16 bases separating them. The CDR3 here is CASSLGSPRGSQPQHF. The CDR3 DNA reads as TGTGCCAGCAGCTTAGGTTCCCCCAGGGGTAGTCAGCCCCAGCATTTT.

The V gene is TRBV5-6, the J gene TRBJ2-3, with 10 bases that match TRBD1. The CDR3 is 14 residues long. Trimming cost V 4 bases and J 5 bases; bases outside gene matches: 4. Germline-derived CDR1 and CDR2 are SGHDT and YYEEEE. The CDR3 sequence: CASSAGQGLDTQYF. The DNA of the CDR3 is TGTGCCAGCAGCGCGGGACAGGGGTTAGATACGCAGTATTTT.

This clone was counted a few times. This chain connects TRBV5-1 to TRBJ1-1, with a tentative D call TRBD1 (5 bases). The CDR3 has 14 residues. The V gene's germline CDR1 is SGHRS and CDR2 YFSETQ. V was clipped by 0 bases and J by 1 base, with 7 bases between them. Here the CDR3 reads CASSLEGPNTEAFF. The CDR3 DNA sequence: TGCGCCAGCAGCTTGGAGGGGCCGAACACTGAAGCTTTCTTT. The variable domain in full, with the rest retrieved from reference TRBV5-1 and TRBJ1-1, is KAGVTQTPRYLIKTRGQQVTLSCSPISGHRSVSWYQQTPGQGLQFLFEYFSETQRNKGNFPGRFSGRQFSNSRSEMNVSTLELGDSALYLCASSLEGPNTEAFFGQGTRLTVV.

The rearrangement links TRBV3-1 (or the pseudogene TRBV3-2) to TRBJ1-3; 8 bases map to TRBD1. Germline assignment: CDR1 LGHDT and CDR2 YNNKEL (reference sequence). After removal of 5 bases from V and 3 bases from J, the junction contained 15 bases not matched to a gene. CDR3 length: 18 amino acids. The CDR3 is CASSEVPGGTGGGNTIYF. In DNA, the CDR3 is TGTGCCAGCAGCGAAGTCCCAGGAGGGACAGGTGGTGGAAACACCATATATTTT.

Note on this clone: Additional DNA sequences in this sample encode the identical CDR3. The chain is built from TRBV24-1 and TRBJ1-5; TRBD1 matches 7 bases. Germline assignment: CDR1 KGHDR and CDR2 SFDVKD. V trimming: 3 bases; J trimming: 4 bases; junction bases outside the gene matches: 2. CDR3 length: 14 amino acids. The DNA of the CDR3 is TGTGCCACCAGTGATGGGACAGCAAATCAGCCCCAGCATTTT. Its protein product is CATSDGTANQPQHF.

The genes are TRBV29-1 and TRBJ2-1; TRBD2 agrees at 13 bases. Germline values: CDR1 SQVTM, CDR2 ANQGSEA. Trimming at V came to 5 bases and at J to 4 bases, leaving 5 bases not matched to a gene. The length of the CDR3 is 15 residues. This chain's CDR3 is CSVRTSGSTYNEQFF. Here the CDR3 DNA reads TGCAGCGTTCGGACTAGCGGGAGTACTTACAATGAGCAGTTCTTC.

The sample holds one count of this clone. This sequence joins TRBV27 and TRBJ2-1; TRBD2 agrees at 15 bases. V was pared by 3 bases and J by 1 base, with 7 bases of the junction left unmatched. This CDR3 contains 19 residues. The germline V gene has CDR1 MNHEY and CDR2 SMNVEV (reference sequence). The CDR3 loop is CASSFRTSGRALSYNEQFF. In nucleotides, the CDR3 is TGTGCCAGCAGTTTTCGGACTAGCGGGAGGGCCCTTTCCTACAATGAGCAGTTCTTC.

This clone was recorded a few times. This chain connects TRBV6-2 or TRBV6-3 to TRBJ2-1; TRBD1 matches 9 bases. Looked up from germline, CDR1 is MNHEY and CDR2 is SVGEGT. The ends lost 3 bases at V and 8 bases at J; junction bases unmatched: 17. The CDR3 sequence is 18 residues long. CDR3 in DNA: TGTGCCAGCAGTTATCGGACTCCCGGGACAGGGCCTCGAGATGAGCAGTTCTTC. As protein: CASSYRTPGTGPRDEQFF.

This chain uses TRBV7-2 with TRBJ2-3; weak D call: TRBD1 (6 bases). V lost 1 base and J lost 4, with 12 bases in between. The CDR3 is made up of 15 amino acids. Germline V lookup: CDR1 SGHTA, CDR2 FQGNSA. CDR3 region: CASSLEIRGSDTQYF. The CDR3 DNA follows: TGTGCCAGCAGCTTAGAGATCAGGGGCTCAGATACGCAGTATTTT.

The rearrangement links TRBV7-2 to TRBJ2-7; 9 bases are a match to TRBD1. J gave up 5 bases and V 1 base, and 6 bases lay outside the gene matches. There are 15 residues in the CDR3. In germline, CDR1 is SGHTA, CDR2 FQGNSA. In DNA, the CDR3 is TGTGCCAGCAGCTTAGTAGGGACAGGGTCCCACGAGCAGTACTTC. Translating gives CASSLVGTGSHEQYF. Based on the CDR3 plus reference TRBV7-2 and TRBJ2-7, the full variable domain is GAGVSQSPSNKVTEKGKDVELRCDPISGHTALYWYRQSLGQGLEFLIYFQGNSAPDKSGLPSDRFSAERTGGSVSTLTIQRTQQEDSAVYLCASSLVGTGSHEQYFGPGTRLTVT.

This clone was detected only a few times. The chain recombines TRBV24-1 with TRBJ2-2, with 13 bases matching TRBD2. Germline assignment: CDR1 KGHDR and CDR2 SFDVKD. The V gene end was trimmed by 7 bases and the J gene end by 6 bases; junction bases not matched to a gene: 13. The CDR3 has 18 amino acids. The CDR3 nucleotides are TGTGCCACCAGCCCCGGACTAGCGGGGGTTCGTTTATCCGGGGAGCTGTTTTTT. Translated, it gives CATSPGLAGVRLSGELFF.

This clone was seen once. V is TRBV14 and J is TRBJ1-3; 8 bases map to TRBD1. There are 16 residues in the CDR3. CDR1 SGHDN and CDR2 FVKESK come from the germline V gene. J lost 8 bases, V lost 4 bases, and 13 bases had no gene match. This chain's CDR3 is CASSRQGTGRSDTIYF. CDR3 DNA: TGTGCCAGCAGCCGACAGGGGACAGGACGGTCGGACACCATATATTTT. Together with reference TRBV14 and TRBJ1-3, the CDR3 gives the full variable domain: EAGVTQFPSHSVIEKGQTVTLRCDPISGHDNLYWYRRVMGKEIKFLLHFVKESKQDESGMPNNRFLAERTGGTYSTLKVQPAELEDSGVYFCASSRQGTGRSDTIYFGEGSWLTVV.

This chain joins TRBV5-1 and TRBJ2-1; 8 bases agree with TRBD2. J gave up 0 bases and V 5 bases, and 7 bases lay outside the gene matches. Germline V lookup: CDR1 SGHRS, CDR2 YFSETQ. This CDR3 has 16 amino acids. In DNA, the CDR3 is TGCGCCAGCAGGCTACTAGCGGCGAGCTCCTACAATGAGCAGTTCTTC. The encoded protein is CASRLLAASSYNEQFF.